This T cell receptor beta chain was identified during a study of blood T cell repertoires in COVID-19. On the study more broadly: T cells, B-cell-depleted T cells, or PBMCs provided the cDNA or gDNA that served as material.

Adults between roughly 18 and 90 years of age took part from 20 to 25 US areas. The study assigned cohorts using participant-reported clinical history. No more than 2 weeks before study entry, exposed participants had met a case of COVID-19. Data came from immunoSEQ multiplex PCR; TCRdb stores just in-frame clones and leaves some out. This table has 200,000 to 250,000 clones, over 80% appearing once. This clone was observed a handful of times. The sequence was obtained from a woman aged 30 to 39 who had been exposed to COVID-19. The specimen sequenced was PBMCs or T cells enriched from blood (not recorded which).

The CDR3 DNA is TGTGCTAGTGCCCCCAGCGGGGAGACTGAAGCTTTCTTT. Amino acid sequence: CASAPSGETEAFF. The chain joins TRBV12-5 to TRBJ1-1, with unresolved D. CDR1 and CDR2 (germline): LGHNT, FRNRAP. The CDR3 totals 13 residues. V lost 7 bases and J 5 bases, leaving 14 bases between the germline ends.